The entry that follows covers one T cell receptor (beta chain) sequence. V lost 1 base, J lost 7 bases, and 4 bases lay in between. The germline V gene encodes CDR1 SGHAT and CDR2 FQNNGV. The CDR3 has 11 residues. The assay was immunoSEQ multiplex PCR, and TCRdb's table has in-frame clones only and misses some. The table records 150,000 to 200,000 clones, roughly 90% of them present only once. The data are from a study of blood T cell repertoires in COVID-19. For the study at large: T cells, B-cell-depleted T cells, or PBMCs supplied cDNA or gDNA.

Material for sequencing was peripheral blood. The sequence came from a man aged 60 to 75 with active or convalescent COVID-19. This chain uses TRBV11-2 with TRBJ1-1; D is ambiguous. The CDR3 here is CASSLASEAFF. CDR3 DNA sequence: TGTGCCAGCAGCTTAGCCAGTGAAGCTTTCTTT. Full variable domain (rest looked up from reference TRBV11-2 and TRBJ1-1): EAGVAQSPRYKIIEKRQSVAFWCNPISGHATLYWYQQILGQGPKLLIQFQNNGVVDDSQLPKDRFSAERLKGVDSTLKIQPAKLEDSAVYLCASSLASEAFFGQGTRLTVV.